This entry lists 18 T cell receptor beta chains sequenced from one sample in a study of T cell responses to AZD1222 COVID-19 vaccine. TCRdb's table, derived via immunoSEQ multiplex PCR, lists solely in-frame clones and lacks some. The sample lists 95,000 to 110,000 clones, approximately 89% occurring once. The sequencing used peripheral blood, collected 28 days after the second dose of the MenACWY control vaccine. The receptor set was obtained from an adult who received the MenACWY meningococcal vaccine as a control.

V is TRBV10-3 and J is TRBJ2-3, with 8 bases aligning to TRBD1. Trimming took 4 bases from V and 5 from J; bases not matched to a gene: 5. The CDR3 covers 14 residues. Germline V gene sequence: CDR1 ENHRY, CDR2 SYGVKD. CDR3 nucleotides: TGTGCCATCAGTGGTGGACAGGGTCGAGATACGCAGTATTTT. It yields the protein CAISGGQGRDTQYF.

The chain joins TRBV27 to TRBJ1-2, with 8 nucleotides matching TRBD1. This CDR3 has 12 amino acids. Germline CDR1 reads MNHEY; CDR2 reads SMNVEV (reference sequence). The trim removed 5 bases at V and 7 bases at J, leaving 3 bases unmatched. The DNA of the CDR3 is TGTGCCAGCAGTGCGACAGGGGCTGGCTACACCTTC. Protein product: CASSATGAGYTF.

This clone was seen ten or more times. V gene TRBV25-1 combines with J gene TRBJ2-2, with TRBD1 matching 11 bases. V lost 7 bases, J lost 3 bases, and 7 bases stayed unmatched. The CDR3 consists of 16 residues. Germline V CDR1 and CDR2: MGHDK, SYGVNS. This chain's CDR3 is CASTLGTGGDTGELFF. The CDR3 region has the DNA TGTGCCAGCACACTTGGGACAGGGGGGGACACCGGGGAGCTGTTTTTT.

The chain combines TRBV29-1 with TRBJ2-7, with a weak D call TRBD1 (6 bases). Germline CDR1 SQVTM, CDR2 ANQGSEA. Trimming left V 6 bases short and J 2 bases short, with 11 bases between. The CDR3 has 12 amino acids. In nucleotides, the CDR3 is TGCAGCGTGCAGGGGAGCACCTACGAGCAGTACTTC. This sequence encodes CSVQGSTYEQYF.

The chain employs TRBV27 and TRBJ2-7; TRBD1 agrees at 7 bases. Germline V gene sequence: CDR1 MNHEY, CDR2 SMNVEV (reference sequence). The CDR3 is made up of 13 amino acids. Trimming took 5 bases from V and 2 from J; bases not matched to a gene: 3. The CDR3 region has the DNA TGTGCCAGCAGTAACAGGGGAGCCTACGAGCAGTACTTC. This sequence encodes CASSNRGAYEQYF.

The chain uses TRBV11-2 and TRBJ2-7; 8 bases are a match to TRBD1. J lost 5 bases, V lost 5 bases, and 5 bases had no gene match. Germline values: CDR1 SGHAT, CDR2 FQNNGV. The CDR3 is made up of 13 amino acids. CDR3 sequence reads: CASSDRGFNEQYF. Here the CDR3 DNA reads TGTGCCAGCAGCGACAGGGGTTTCAACGAGCAGTACTTC.

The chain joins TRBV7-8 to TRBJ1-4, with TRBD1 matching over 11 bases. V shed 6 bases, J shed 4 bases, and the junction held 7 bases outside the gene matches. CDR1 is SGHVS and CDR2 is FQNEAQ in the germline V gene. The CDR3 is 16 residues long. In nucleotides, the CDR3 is TGTGCCAGCAGACCGGGACAGGGGGGGATTAATGAAAAACTGTTTTTT. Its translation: CASRPGQGGINEKLFF.

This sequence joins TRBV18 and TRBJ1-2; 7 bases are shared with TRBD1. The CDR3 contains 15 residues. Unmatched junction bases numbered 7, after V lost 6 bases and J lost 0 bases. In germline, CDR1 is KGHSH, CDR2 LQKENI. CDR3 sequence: CASSEGTDTNYGYTF. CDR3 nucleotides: TGTGCCAGCTCGGAAGGGACAGATACTAACTATGGCTACACCTTC.

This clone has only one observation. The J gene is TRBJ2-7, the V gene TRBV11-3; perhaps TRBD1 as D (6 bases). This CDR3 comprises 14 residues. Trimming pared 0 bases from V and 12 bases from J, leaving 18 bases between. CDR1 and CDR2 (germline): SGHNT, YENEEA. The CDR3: CASSLDSPNRARYF. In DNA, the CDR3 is TGTGCCAGCAGCTTAGATTCCCCTAACAGGGCTCGGTACTTC.

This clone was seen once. The CDR3 coding sequence is TGTGCCAGCAGCTTTACGACCACCGGGGAGCTGTTTTTT. Encoded protein: CASSFTTTGELFF. The V call is TRBV11-2, the J call TRBJ2-2; D is ambiguous. V was trimmed by 3 bases and J by 4 bases, leaving 6 bases between them. This CDR3 has 13 residues. CDR1 and CDR2 (germline): SGHAT, FQNNGV. The full variable domain, rest sourced from reference TRBV11-2 and TRBJ2-2, is EAGVAQSPRYKIIEKRQSVAFWCNPISGHATLYWYQQILGQGPKLLIQFQNNGVVDDSQLPKDRFSAERLKGVDSTLKIQPAKLEDSAVYLCASSFTTTGELFFGEGSRLTVL.

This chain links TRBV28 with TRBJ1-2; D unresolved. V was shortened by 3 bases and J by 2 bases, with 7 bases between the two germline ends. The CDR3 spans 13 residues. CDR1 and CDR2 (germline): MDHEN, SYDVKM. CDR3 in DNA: TGTGCCAGCAGTTTGATAGCCAACTATGGCTACACCTTC. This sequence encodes CASSLIANYGYTF.

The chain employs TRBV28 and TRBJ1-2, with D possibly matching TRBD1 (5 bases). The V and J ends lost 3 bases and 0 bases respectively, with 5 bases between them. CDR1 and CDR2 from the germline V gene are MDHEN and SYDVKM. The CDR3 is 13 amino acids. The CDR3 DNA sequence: TGTGCCAGCAGTTTGACAGCTAACTATGGCTACACCTTC. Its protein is CASSLTANYGYTF.

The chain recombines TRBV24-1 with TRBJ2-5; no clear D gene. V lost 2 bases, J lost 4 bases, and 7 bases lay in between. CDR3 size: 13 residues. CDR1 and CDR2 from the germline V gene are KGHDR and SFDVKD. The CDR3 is CATSDSATETQYF. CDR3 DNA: TGTGCCACCAGTGATTCCGCCACAGAGACCCAGTACTTC.

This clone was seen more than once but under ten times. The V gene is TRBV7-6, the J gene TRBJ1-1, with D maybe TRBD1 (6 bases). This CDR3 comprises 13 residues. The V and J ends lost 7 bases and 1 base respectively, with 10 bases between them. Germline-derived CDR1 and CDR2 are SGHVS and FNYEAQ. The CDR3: CASTQGQNTEAFF. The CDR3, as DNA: TGTGCCAGCACCCAGGGACAGAACACTGAAGCTTTCTTT.

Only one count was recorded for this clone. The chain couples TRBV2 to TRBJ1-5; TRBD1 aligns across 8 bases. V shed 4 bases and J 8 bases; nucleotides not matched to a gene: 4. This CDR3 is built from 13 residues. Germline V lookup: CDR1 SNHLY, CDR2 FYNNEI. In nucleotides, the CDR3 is TGTGCCAGCAGTGTAGACAGGGGTAAGCCCCAGCATTTT. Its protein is CASSVDRGKPQHF. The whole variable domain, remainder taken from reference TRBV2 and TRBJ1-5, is EPEVTQTPSHQVTQMGQEVILRCVPISNHLYFYWYRQILGQKVEFLVSFYNNEISEKSEIFDDQFSVERPDGSNFTLKIRSTKLEDSAMYFCASSVDRGKPQHFGDGTRLSIL.

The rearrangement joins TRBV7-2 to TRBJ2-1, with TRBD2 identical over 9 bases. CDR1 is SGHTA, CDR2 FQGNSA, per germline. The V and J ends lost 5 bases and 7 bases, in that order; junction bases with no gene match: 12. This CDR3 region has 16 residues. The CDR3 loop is CASSRWGGGAPNEQFF. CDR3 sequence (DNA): TGTGCCAGCAGCCGGTGGGGCGGGGGGGCCCCGAATGAGCAGTTCTTC.

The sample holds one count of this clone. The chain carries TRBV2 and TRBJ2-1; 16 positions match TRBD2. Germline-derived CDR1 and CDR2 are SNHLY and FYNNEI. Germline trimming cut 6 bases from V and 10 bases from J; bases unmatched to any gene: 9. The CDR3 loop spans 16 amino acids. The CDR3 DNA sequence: TGTGCCAGCAGCGCGGGACTAGCGGGGGGGCTAGGGGAGCAGTTCTTC. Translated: CASSAGLAGGLGEQFF.

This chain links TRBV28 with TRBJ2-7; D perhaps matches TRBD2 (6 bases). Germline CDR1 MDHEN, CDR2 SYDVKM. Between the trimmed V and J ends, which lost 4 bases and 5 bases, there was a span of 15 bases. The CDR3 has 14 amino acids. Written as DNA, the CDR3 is TGTGCCAGCAGTTCCTCCTCGGGGGTAAACGAGCAGTACTTC. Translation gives CASSSSSGVNEQYF.